Below, one T cell receptor (beta chain) is given with its context. Trimming cost V 9 bases and J 5 bases; bases outside gene matches: 2. Germline V gene lookup returns CDR1 KGHDR and CDR2 SFDVKD. CDR3 length: 12 residues. Over 18 months, lack of ophthalmopathy progression marked Graves' hyperthyroidism as stable. It was less than 13 ml of fresh peripheral blood that supplied the PBMCs. The data derive from a study of T cells in Graves' hyperthyroidism and ophthalmopathy. RNA transcripts yielded amplified TCR beta CDR3 regions. Initially, a first-round RT-PCR of the TCR CDR3 employed the HTBI primer set. TCRdb reanalysed the multiplex PCR reads using MiXCR and keeps one entry per CDR3 protein. The profile shows about 510,000 distinct CDR3 sequences, approximately 14% of them singletons.

The sequence came from a woman aged 40 to 50 with Graves' hyperthyroidism. The rearrangement joins TRBV24-1 to TRBJ2-2; 7 nucleotides agree with TRBD2. Sample: blood. This CDR3 reads CATQGGTGELFF. The DNA of the CDR3 is TGTGCCACCCAGGGAGGGACCGGGGAGCTGTTTTTT.